The rows below give T cell receptor beta chains drawn from one sample of a study of CD8+CD57+ T cells in acquired aplastic anemia. TCRdb called the reads again in MiXCR, with one record for every CDR3 protein. The sample holds approximately 250,000 distinct CDR3 sequences, approximately 86% seen once. Material for sequencing was sorted CD4+, CD8+, or CD8+CD57+ T cells (not recorded which) from PBMCs. The receptors come from a human donor with aplastic anemia. CDR3s include the opening cysteine and the closing phenylalanine or tryptophan. The order of the fields is clone size, J gene, V gene, D gene, CDR3 DNA, CDR3 protein. A D gene is named only where the DNA matches it firmly. Clone size, where shown, is once, few, many, or a class for clones that have expanded.

many | TRBJ2-5 | TRBV9 | - | - | CASGGAGNIQYFEYF
- | TRBJ2-5 | TRBV20-1 | - | TGCAGTGCTAGAGATCAGGAGACTGATTCAATAAGGGGGACCCAGTACTTC | CSARDQETDSIRGTQYF
- | TRBJ1-4 | TRBV7-2 | TRBD1 | TGTGCCAGCAGCTCGCGGACAGGAACCTATGAAAAACTGTTTTTT | CASSSRTGTYEKLFF
- | TRBJ1-1 | TRBV11-3 | - | TGTGCCAGCAGCTTAGACCCGCCTGAAGCTTTCTTT | CASSLDPPEAFF
- | TRBJ2-3 | TRBV7-8 | TRBD2 | TGTGCCAGCGGCGTAGCGGGAACAGACGCGAAGTATTTT | CASGVAGTDAKYF
- | TRBJ2-5 | TRBV15 | TRBD1 | TGTGCCACCAGCAGAGATAGACAGGGGGGGACCGAGCACTTC | CATSRDRQGGTEHF
- | TRBJ1-1 | TRBV5-6 | - | TGTGCCAGCAGCTCCCGTGAGCTCACTGAAGCTTTCTTT | CASSSRELTEAFF
few | TRBJ2-7 | TRBV29-1 | - | TGCAGCATTGGATGGGGCGAGGGCGAGCAGTACTTC | CSIGWGEGEQYF
- | TRBJ1-2 | TRBV5-1 | - | TGCGCCAGCAGACCCACGGAGGGTAACTATGGCTACACCTTC | CASRPTEGNYGYTF
- | TRBJ1-2 | TRBV2 | - | TGTGCCAGCAGCTTGGGGAAGGGCGGCTATGTATATGGCTACAACTTC | CASSLGKGGYVYGYNF
- | TRBJ2-1 | TRBV7-3 | - | TGTGCCAGCAGCTTAGACATAAACTCCTACAATGAGCAGTTCTTC | CASSLDINSYNEQFF
- | TRBJ2-1 | TRBV24-1 | - | TGTGCCACCAGTGACCCGGGATCGCCGAGGGATGAGCAGTTCTTC | CATSDPGSPRDEQFF
- | TRBJ2-5 | TRBV7-2 | - | TGTGCCAGCAGCCGATGGGAGACCCAGTACTTC | CASSRWETQYF
- | TRBJ2-1 | TRBV9 | - | TGTGCCAGCAGCGTGGGTGGGACACAGGGAGGAAACAAGCAGTTCTTC | CASSVGGTQGGNKQFF
- | TRBJ2-5 | TRBV5-1 | - | TGCGCCAGCAGCTTGAATCGGGGGCAGCTGACCCAGTACTTC | CASSLNRGQLTQYF
once | TRBJ2-4 | TRBV20-1 | - | TGCAGTGCTAGAGGGCGCCAGGCTGGGATTCAGTACTTC | CSARGRQAGIQYF
- | TRBJ2-1 | TRBV19 | TRBD2 | TGTGCCAGTAGCATTGAAAGAGGCGGGGGGAGCGATGAGCAGTTCTTC | CASSIERGGGSDEQFF
- | TRBJ1-1 | TRBV13 | - | TGTGCCAGCGGGGACGATCTGACAGGGAACACTGAAGCTTTCTTT | CASGDDLTGNTEAFF
- | TRBJ1-2 | TRBV7-9 | - | TGTGCCAGCAGCTTAGCGGGTAGCTACGGGGCCTACACCTTC | CASSLAGSYGAYTF
- | TRBJ2-5 | TRBV12-3/TRBV12-4 | TRBD1 | TGTGCCAGCTCAAAATCCCCGGGACAGCCACAAGAGACCCAGTACTTC | CASSKSPGQPQETQYF
- | TRBJ2-3 | TRBV20-1 | TRBD2 | TGCAGTGCTCGCGGACTAGCGTTTTCTACAGATACGCAGTATTTT | CSARGLAFSTDTQYF
- | TRBJ2-1 | TRBV19 | TRBD2 | TGTGCCAGTAGCCAAGCTAGCGGAAACGGTCAGGATCAGCAGTTCTTC | CASSQASGNGQDQQFF
- | TRBJ2-1 | TRBV9 | - | TGTGCCAGCGGAGATGCTGGGATCAATGAGCACTTCTTC | CASGDAGINEHFF
- | TRBJ2-3 | TRBV7-9 | - | TGTGCCAGCAGCTTATTGGGAAGTAATTCACCCCATCACCAGTATTTT | CASSLLGSNSPHHQYF
- | TRBJ2-7 | TRBV19 | TRBD1 | TGTGCCAGTAGTCCCGGACAGGGGGCGAGGGAGCAGTACTTC | CASSPGQGAREQYF
many | TRBJ1-5 | TRBV20-1 | TRBD1 | TGCAGTGCTAGTCGACAGGGGGCTTGGCAGCCCCAGCATTTT | CSASRQGAWQPQHF
- | TRBJ1-1 | TRBV15 | TRBD1 | TGTGCCACCAGCAGAGATAGACAGGGGGGGGCGCGGAACACTGAAGCTTTCTTT | CATSRDRQGGARNTEAFF
- | TRBJ2-5 | TRBV5-1 | - | TGTGCCAGCAGCGTAGGGGGGGAAGAGACCCAGTACTTC | CASSVGGEETQYF
many | TRBJ2-3 | TRBV5-1 | - | TGCGCCAGCAGCGATTACAGCATCAACACGTACTTC | CASSDYSINTYF
- | TRBJ2-3 | TRBV7-2 | - | TGTGCCAGCAGCCTCGGACCCGACTCAGATACGCAGTATTTT | CASSLGPDSDTQYF
few | TRBJ2-1 | TRBV25-1 | TRBD1 | TGTGCCAGCAGTGCCATGACAGGGGGTAGTCTCTACAATGAACAGTTCTTC | CASSAMTGGSLYNEQFF
- | TRBJ2-3 | TRBV2 | TRBD1 | TGTGGCGGTGGGGACAGGGGCACAGATACGCAGTATTTT | CGGGDRGTDTQYF